The 5 T cell receptor beta chains reported below all come from one sample, sequenced in a study of blood T cell repertoires in COVID-19. Sequenced by immunoSEQ multiplex PCR; TCRdb stores in-frame clones only, minus some. The sample lists about 240,000 clones; around 86% were seen once. Source material: peripheral blood. These receptors came from a woman aged 55-70 years with active or convalescent COVID-19.

The gene calls are TRBV5-1 and TRBJ2-7; 7 positions match TRBD2. The CDR3 totals 14 residues. Trimming took 0 bases from V and 0 from J; bases not matched to a gene: 0. Germline V CDR1 and CDR2: SGHRS, YFSETQ. The CDR3 DNA follows: TGCGCCAGCAGCTTGGGGGACTACTCCTACGAGCAGTACTTC. This codes for CASSLGDYSYEQYF. The full variable domain, rest sourced from reference TRBV5-1 and TRBJ2-7, is KAGVTQTPRYLIKTRGQQVTLSCSPISGHRSVSWYQQTPGQGLQFLFEYFSETQRNKGNFPGRFSGRQFSNSRSEMNVSTLELGDSALYLCASSLGDYSYEQYFGPGTRLTVT.

The chain employs TRBV4-1 and TRBJ2-6; D uncertain. The germline CDR1 and CDR2 sequences are MGHRA and YSYEKL. The V and J ends lost 6 bases and 0 bases respectively, with 12 bases between them. This CDR3 has 16 amino acids. The CDR3 sequence: CASSRLGASGANVLTF. As DNA, the CDR3 is TGCGCCAGCAGTCGCCTAGGCGCCTCTGGGGCCAACGTCCTGACTTTC.

This clone was picked up a small number of times. V usage is TRBV3-1 (or the pseudogene TRBV3-2) and J usage is TRBJ2-1; no clear D gene. Germline V gene sequence: CDR1 LGHDT, CDR2 YNNKEL (reference sequence). The CDR3 runs to 15 residues. Trimming stripped 0 bases from V and 6 bases from J, with 12 bases between. CDR3 amino acids: CASSQDLTRSNEQFF. The CDR3 coding sequence is TGTGCCAGCAGCCAAGATTTGACTCGTAGCAATGAGCAGTTCTTC.

The chain recombines TRBV19 with TRBJ2-3, with 7 bases aligning to TRBD2. The length of the CDR3 is 12 residues. In germline, CDR1 is LNHDA, CDR2 SQIVND (reference sequence). J was trimmed by 8 bases and V by 3 bases; bases with no gene match: 2. CDR3 coding DNA: TGTGCCAGTAGTATGGGGGGGGGTACGCAGTATTTT. This translates into CASSMGGGTQYF.

The table lists this clone with a count of one. The V and J genes are TRBV7-8 and TRBJ2-7; 10 nucleotides agree with TRBD2. Germline V gene sequence: CDR1 SGHVS, CDR2 FQNEAQ. The length of the CDR3 is 15 residues. With V trimmed by 5 bases and J by 2 bases, 6 bases remained unmatched. The CDR3 bases are TGTGCCAGCAGCCTTAGCGGGGGGACAACCTACGAGCAGTACTTC. Protein sequence: CASSLSGGTTYEQYF. Complete variable domain (other parts from reference TRBV7-8 and TRBJ2-7): GAGVSQSPRYKVAKRGQDVALRCDPISGHVSLFWYQQALGQGPEFLTYFQNEAQLDKSGLPSDRFFAERPEGSVSTLKIQRTQQEDSAVYLCASSLSGGTTYEQYFGPGTRLTVT.